Presented here are 23 T cell receptor beta chains from one specimen sequenced in a study of blood T cell repertoires in COVID-19 (dated by TCRdb to 2018 to 2020). Library preparation was by the immunoSEQ multiplex PCR assay. Drawn from immuneACCESS, this table holds only the in-frame rearrangements with V and J called that TCRdb kept. Clones are partly lost; checked studies trace under half to an unresolved V gene and leave the rest unexplained. This sample holds roughly 62,000 clones; 70% to 90% were observed only once. About 7.4% of the sample is held by the ten biggest clonotypes. The specimen was peripheral blood. Receptor source: a human donor with active COVID-19. The donor label of this sample is uncertain.

The chain is built from TRBV15 and TRBJ2-7, with 8 bases identical to TRBD1. Germline lookup yields CDR1 LNHNV and CDR2 YYDKDF (reference sequence). Trimming took 3 bases from V and 2 from J; bases not matched to a gene: 6. The CDR3 extends over 15 amino acids. The CDR3 region is CATSSRGLGTYEQYF. The CDR3 nucleotides read TGTGCCACCAGCAGCAGGGGGCTGGGGACCTACGAGCAGTACTTC.

This clone qualifies as medium-sized. The V call is TRBV11-2, the J call TRBJ2-1; weak D call: TRBD2 (6 bases). The CDR3 runs to 14 residues. Trimming took 8 bases from V and 8 from J, leaving 19 bases between them. CDR1 SGHAT and CDR2 FQNNGV come from the germline V gene. CDR3 sequence (DNA): TGTGCCAGCTTAGGACTAATAAGTTCAGATGAGCAGTTCTTC. As protein: CASLGLISSDEQFF.

The count of this clone is one. J is TRBJ2-1 and V is TRBV7-9, with D maybe TRBD2 (5 bases). This CDR3 is 13 amino acids long. The V end lost 4 bases, the J end lost 3 bases, and 7 bases lay between the germline ends. Per the germline V gene, CDR1 is SEHNR and CDR2 is FQNEAQ (reference sequence). This chain's CDR3 is CASSYGVYNEQFF. The CDR3 DNA reads TGTGCCAGCAGCTACGGGGTCTACAATGAGCAGTTCTTC.

CDR3 DNA sequence: TGTGCCACCAGTACGGACAGGGGGCGGTATTCACCCCTCCACTTT. Protein: CATSTDRGRYSPLHF. This sequence joins TRBV15 and TRBJ1-6, with 11 positions matching TRBD1. There are 15 residues in the CDR3. CDR1 is LNHNV and CDR2 is YYDKDF in the germline V gene (reference sequence). V was pared by 6 bases and J by 8 bases, with 6 bases of the junction left unmatched.

The chain joins TRBV10-3 to TRBJ1-6, with 7 nucleotides matching TRBD1. Germline loops: CDR1 ENHRY, CDR2 SYGVKD. The CDR3 covers 13 residues. The ends lost 7 bases at V and 7 bases at J; junction bases unmatched: 4. DNA for the CDR3: TGTGCCATCACCGGGACAGCGAATTCACCCCTCCACTTT. It translates to CAITGTANSPLHF.

This CDR3 is CASSSSGSSYNEQFF. Here the CDR3 DNA reads TGTGCCAGCAGCTCTAGCGGGAGCTCCTACAATGAGCAGTTCTTC. The chain couples TRBV5-4 to TRBJ2-1, with TRBD2 matching 10 bases. Germline V gene sequence: CDR1 SGHNT, CDR2 YYREEE (reference sequence). The CDR3 has 15 amino acids. Trimming cost V 3 bases and J 0 bases; bases outside gene matches: 0.

The V call is TRBV7-9, the J call TRBJ1-4; 7 positions match TRBD1. This CDR3 is 14 amino acids long. The germline gives CDR1 SEHNR, CDR2 FQNEAQ (reference sequence). Trimming at V came to 5 bases and at J to 4 bases, leaving 4 bases not matched to a gene. The CDR3 loop is CASSLQGFNEKLFF. Here the CDR3 DNA reads TGTGCCAGCAGCCTACAGGGGTTTAATGAAAAACTGTTTTTT.

The chain employs TRBV5-1 and TRBJ1-1, with 7 bases lining up with TRBD1. This CDR3 has 16 residues. V lost 3 bases and J lost 0; bases outside the gene matches: 8. Per germline, CDR1 SGHRS and CDR2 YFSETQ. The CDR3 DNA sequence: TGCGCCAGCAGCTCACAACCGGGACAGATGAACACTGAAGCTTTCTTT. This encodes CASSSQPGQMNTEAFF.

This clone has a handful of counts. V and J are TRBV5-1 and TRBJ2-1; TRBD1 is a possible D gene (6 bases). The V and J ends lost 0 bases and 1 base respectively, with 11 bases between them. Germline CDR1 SGHRS, CDR2 YFSETQ. The CDR3 length is 16 residues. The chain's CDR3 is CASSLAPQGSYNEQFF. The DNA of the CDR3 is TGCGCCAGCAGCTTGGCCCCCCAGGGGTCCTACAATGAGCAGTTCTTC.

The chain carries TRBV4-2 and TRBJ1-2, with 7 bases matching TRBD1. J was trimmed by 0 bases and V by 5 bases; bases with no gene match: 12. Germline V gene data show CDR1 as LGHNA and CDR2 as YNFKEQ. The CDR3 is made up of 17 amino acids. CDR3 residues: CASSDGGGQTTNYGYTF. The CDR3 coding sequence is TGTGCCAGCAGCGACGGGGGGGGACAGACTACTAACTATGGCTACACCTTC.

This chain joins TRBV18 and TRBJ1-4; the D gene is possibly TRBD1 (6 bases). V was clipped by 6 bases and J by 5 bases, with 19 bases between them. CDR1 is KGHSH and CDR2 is LQKENI in the germline V gene. The CDR3 length is 16 residues. CDR3 region: CASSRTAQLLNEKLFF. CDR3 DNA sequence: TGTGCCAGCTCGAGGACAGCCCAGCTTCTAAATGAAAAACTGTTTTTT.

This clone was recorded only once. This chain joins TRBV19 and TRBJ2-3; 10 nucleotides match TRBD2. CDR3 length: 19 amino acids. Germline V gives CDR1 LNHDA, CDR2 SQIVND (reference sequence). V was clipped by 8 bases and J by 0 bases; unmatched bases: 17. DNA for the CDR3: TGTGCCAGTTTTATTACTCTTGCTAGCGGGAGAACGAGCACAGATACGCAGTATTTT. Its translation is CASFITLASGRTSTDTQYF.

Relative to its sample, this clone is medium-sized. DNA of the CDR3: TGTGCCAGCAGCCCAAGGGGAGGGCCGGCTGAAGCTTTCTTT. It is translated as CASSPRGGPAEAFF. The chain carries TRBV7-3 and TRBJ1-1, with D perhaps matching TRBD1 (5 bases). Trimming left V 5 bases short and J 6 bases short, with 16 bases between. The CDR3 totals 14 residues. Germline CDR1 SGHTA, CDR2 FQGTGA.

A word on this clone: Germline and junction disagree at one end, which may indicate a read error. The J gene is TRBJ2-4, the V gene TRBV7-9, with D possibly matching TRBD2 (5 bases). Germline-derived CDR1 and CDR2 are SEHNR and FQNEAQ (reference sequence). This CDR3 is 14 amino acids long. The CDR3 protein is CASSFGLAQNIQYF. The CDR3 region has the DNA TGTGCCAGCAGCTTCGGGCTAGCCCAAAACATTCAGTACTTC.

This chain connects TRBV12-3 or TRBV12-4 to TRBJ1-6; D call uncertain. Trimming left V 3 bases short and J 11 bases short, with 8 bases between. The CDR3 consists of 12 residues. CDR3 sequence reads: CASSLQVPPLHF. CDR3 sequence (DNA): TGTGCCAGCAGTTTGCAGGTCCCACCCCTCCACTTT.

V gene TRBV4-1 combines with J gene TRBJ2-7; 8 bases are shared with TRBD1. CDR3 length equals 15 residues. The germline V gene has CDR1 MGHRA and CDR2 YSYEKL. The V segment lost 3 bases and the J segment 2 bases; nucleotides outside the gene matches: 6. This chain's CDR3 is CASSQGTGGTYEQYF. The CDR3 DNA reads as TGCGCCAGCAGCCAGGGGACAGGCGGCACCTACGAGCAGTACTTC.

The J gene is TRBJ2-3, the V gene TRBV27; unclear D gene. V dropped 3 bases and J dropped 2 bases, with 9 bases sitting between them. The CDR3 runs to 14 residues. Per germline, CDR1 MNHEY and CDR2 SMNVEV (reference sequence). CDR3 residues: CASSLTGNTDTQYF. The CDR3 DNA follows: TGTGCCAGCAGTTTGACTGGCAACACAGATACGCAGTATTTT.

The chain recombines TRBV6-2 or TRBV6-3 with TRBJ2-7, with D possibly being TRBD2 (6 bases). The V end was cut by 3 bases, the J end by 5 bases, with 20 bases between. Per germline, CDR1 MNHEY and CDR2 SVGEGT. CDR3 length: 16 amino acids. CDR3 in DNA: TGTGCCAGCAGTTATCAGACCCTCCCGGGAGCTCACGAGCAGTACTTC. Protein product: CASSYQTLPGAHEQYF.

This clone turned up a few times. The chain is built from TRBV5-5 and TRBJ1-1; no definite D call. The CDR3 has 15 residues. Looked up from germline, CDR1 is SGHKS and CDR2 is YYEKEE (reference sequence). V was shortened by 0 bases and J by 4 bases, with 13 bases between the two germline ends. This CDR3 is CASSLEFASATEAFF. The CDR3 DNA sequence: TGTGCCAGCAGCTTGGAGTTTGCCAGTGCCACTGAAGCTTTCTTT.

The rearrangement links TRBV7-9 to TRBJ2-3; no clear D gene. CDR3 length: 15 residues. Trimming stripped 6 bases from V and 3 bases from J, with 16 bases between. CDR1 is SEHNR and CDR2 is FQNEAQ in the germline V gene (reference sequence). This CDR3 is CASSQSRVRTDTQYF. In DNA, the CDR3 is TGTGCCAGCAGTCAGAGTCGGGTTCGTACAGATACGCAGTATTTT.

Only one count was recorded for this clone. The genes are TRBV28 and TRBJ1-2; no reliable D call. The CDR3 runs 13 residues. Germline V gene data show CDR1 as MDHEN and CDR2 as SYDVKM. Trimming shortened V by 8 bases and J by 4 bases, and 14 bases separated the two germline ends. The CDR3 loop reads CASCDEVIYGYTF. Here the CDR3 DNA reads TGTGCCAGCTGCGACGAGGTGATCTATGGCTACACCTTC.

The rearrangement uses TRBV11-2 and TRBJ1-2, with TRBD1 matching 9 bases. Germline trimming cut 5 bases from V and 7 bases from J; bases unmatched to any gene: 8. The CDR3 totals 14 residues. Germline V gene lookup returns CDR1 SGHAT and CDR2 FQNNGV. CDR3 nucleotide sequence: TGTGCCAGCAGCGGTTCGACAGGGGGTGTTGGCTACACCTTC. Encoded protein: CASSGSTGGVGYTF.

V gene TRBV7-3 combines with J gene TRBJ2-6, with no clear D. The germline CDR1 and CDR2 sequences are SGHTA and FQGTGA. The V end lost 5 bases, the J end lost 0 bases, and 8 bases lay between the germline ends. The CDR3 spans 15 residues. The CDR3: CASSPQFSGANVLTF. CDR3 nucleotides: TGTGCCAGCAGCCCGCAGTTCTCTGGGGCCAACGTCCTGACTTTC.